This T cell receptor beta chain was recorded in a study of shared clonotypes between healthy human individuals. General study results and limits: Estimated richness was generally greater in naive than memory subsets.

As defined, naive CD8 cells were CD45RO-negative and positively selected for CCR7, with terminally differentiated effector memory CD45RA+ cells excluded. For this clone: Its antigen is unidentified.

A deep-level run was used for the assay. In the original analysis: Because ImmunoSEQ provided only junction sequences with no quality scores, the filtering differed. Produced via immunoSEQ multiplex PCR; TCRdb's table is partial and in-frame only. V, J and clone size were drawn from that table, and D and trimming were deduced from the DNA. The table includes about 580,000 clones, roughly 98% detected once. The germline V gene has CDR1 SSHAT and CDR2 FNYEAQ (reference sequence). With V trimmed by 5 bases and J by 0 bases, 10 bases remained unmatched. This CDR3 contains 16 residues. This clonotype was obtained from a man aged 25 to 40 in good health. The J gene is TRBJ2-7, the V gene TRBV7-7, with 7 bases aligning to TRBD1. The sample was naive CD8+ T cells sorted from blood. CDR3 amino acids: CASSKRDRVNSYEQYF. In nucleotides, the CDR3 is TGTGCCAGCAGCAAAAGGGACAGAGTGAACTCCTACGAGCAGTACTTC.